This T cell receptor (beta chain) appears in the sequencing data of a study of blood T cells in healthy people across ages. On the study more broadly: The capture of about one barcoded beta molecule per two T cells was achieved by template switching.

The ends were cut back, 5 bases at V and 12 bases at J, with 14 bases in the middle. Per the germline V gene, CDR1 is SNHLY and CDR2 is FYNNEI. The CDR3 spans 12 residues. Study-wide results and caveats: Long-lived donors carried more naive CD4+ cells and greater diversity than aged donors.

As to this clonotype: Its antigen remains unidentified.

Alongside a J-beta primer mix, a sample-barcoded 5' primer served in a second PCR lasting about 7 to 11 cycles. A single record per CDR3 protein comes from TCRdb applying MiXCR to the 5' RACE reads. The data contain over a million distinct CDR3 sequences, 42% of them singletons. Specimen: blood. The gene calls are TRBV2 and TRBJ2-1; D is possibly TRBD2 (6 bases). This TCR derives from a woman younger than 30 in good health. The CDR3: CASSTSPHLQFF. The CDR3 region has the DNA TGTGCCAGCAGTACTAGCCCACATCTGCAGTTCTTC.